Sequencing of this T cell receptor (beta chain) was carried out in a study of technical replicates of blood from four donors. The V and J ends lost 5 bases and 8 bases, in that order; junction bases with no gene match: 6. CDR1 and CDR2 (germline): MNHNS, SASEGT. The CDR3 length is 14 residues. Profiling relied on immunoSEQ multiplex PCR, and the TCRdb table lists in-frame clones only, not all of them. The table shows about 61,000 clones, with less than 98% occurring only once. This clonotype originated in a human donor in good health. Sequenced input: T cells isolated from PBMCs. This rearrangement joins TRBV6-1 to TRBJ2-2, with 9 bases aligning to TRBD1. The CDR3 here is CASSLGQGWGELFF. The CDR3 region has the DNA TGTGCCAGCAGTCTGGGACAGGGATGGGGGGAGCTGTTTTTT.